The 21 T cell receptor beta chains given below trace back to one sample, sequenced in a study of neoadjuvant anti-PD-1 for oral cavity cancer. Measured with immunoSEQ multiplex PCR; TCRdb has only the in-frame clones, and not every one. The sample has 75,000 or so clones, around 80% seen once; the top ten hold over 3%. Specimen: PBMCs, collected before nivolumab (anti-PD-1) treatment. The receptors here all came from a person between 40 and 80 years old with oral cavity squamous cell carcinoma.

The rearrangement uses TRBV11-2 and TRBJ1-5; no clear D gene. Trimming left V 6 bases short and J 4 bases short, with 10 bases between. Germline V CDR1 and CDR2: SGHAT, FQNNGV. The CDR3 totals 13 residues. In DNA, the CDR3 is TGTGCCAGCAGATTCGGAGTTAATCAGCCCCAGCATTTT. It yields the protein CASRFGVNQPQHF.

The chain employs TRBV6-5 and TRBJ2-1; D unclear. The CDR3 loop spans 13 amino acids. The germline V and J ends were trimmed by 6 bases and 6 bases, with 12 bases remaining between them. Germline V gene data show CDR1 as MNHEY and CDR2 as SVGAGI. CDR3: CASRSWLRNEQFF. DNA of the CDR3: TGTGCCAGCAGGAGCTGGCTCCGCAATGAGCAGTTCTTC.

The chain carries TRBV5-1 and TRBJ2-1; TRBD2 matches 15 bases. Trimming removed 5 bases from V and 5 bases from J; junction bases left unmatched: 5. Germline loops: CDR1 SGHRS, CDR2 YFSETQ. There are 16 residues in the CDR3. CDR3: CASRGLAGGLNNEQFF. The CDR3 DNA is TGCGCCAGCAGGGGACTAGCGGGAGGCCTGAACAATGAGCAGTTCTTC. Full variable domain (outside the CDR3, taken from reference TRBV5-1 and TRBJ2-1): KAGVTQTPRYLIKTRGQQVTLSCSPISGHRSVSWYQQTPGQGLQFLFEYFSETQRNKGNFPGRFSGRQFSNSRSEMNVSTLELGDSALYLCASRGLAGGLNNEQFFGPGTRLTVL.

The rearrangement joins TRBV5-1 to TRBJ2-1, with 12 bases identical to TRBD2. CDR3 length: 15 amino acids. Germline CDR1 reads SGHRS; CDR2 reads YFSETQ. Trimming removed 4 bases from V and 3 bases from J; junction bases left unmatched: 2. The DNA for the CDR3 is TGCGCCAGCAGCCAGGGACTAGCGGGCTACAATGAGCAGTTCTTC. It codes for CASSQGLAGYNEQFF.

This rearrangement joins TRBV29-1 to TRBJ1-5, with D possibly matching TRBD1 (5 bases). The germline V gene has CDR1 SQVTM and CDR2 ANQGSEA. The CDR3 runs 13 residues. Trimming removed 5 bases at V and 4 bases at J, with 12 bases between. CDR3 nucleotide sequence: TGCAGCGTTTCCGGGGGTACAAATCAGCCCCAGCATTTT. Protein: CSVSGGTNQPQHF.

This clone is a singleton in its sample. The chain has TRBV5-4 and TRBJ2-3; 11 bases fit TRBD2. CDR1 SGHNT and CDR2 YYREEE come from the germline V gene (reference sequence). CDR3 length equals 18 residues. V lost 4 bases to trimming and J lost 0 bases; unmatched junction nucleotides: 10. This CDR3 is CASSAGLAVGLSTDTQYF. Written as DNA, the CDR3 is TGTGCCAGCAGCGCGGGACTAGCGGTAGGACTTAGCACAGATACGCAGTATTTT. Looking up the rest from reference TRBV5-4 and TRBJ2-3 gives the full variable domain: ETGVTQSPTHLIKTRGQQVTLRCSSQSGHNTVSWYQQALGQGPQFIFQYYREEENGRGNFPPRFSGLQFPNYSSELNVNALELDDSALYLCASSAGLAVGLSTDTQYFGPGTRLTVL.

V is TRBV7-2 and J is TRBJ2-5; D is ambiguous. Trimming pared 5 bases from V and 6 bases from J, leaving 13 bases between. CDR1 SGHTA and CDR2 FQGNSA come from the germline V gene. The CDR3 has 13 amino acids. CDR3 coding DNA: TGTGCCAGCAGCGACGGTGCTGGGAAGACCCAGTACTTC. Protein: CASSDGAGKTQYF.

The chain joins TRBV9 to TRBJ2-6; a weak D match, TRBD1 (5 bases). Germline V CDR1 and CDR2: SGDLS, YYNGEE. The V end was cut by 3 bases, the J end by 2 bases, with 9 bases between. The CDR3 spans 15 residues. The CDR3 bases are TGTGCCAGCAGCGCTCAGGGAACTGGGGCCAACGTCCTGACTTTC. Translating it yields CASSAQGTGANVLTF.

The chain recombines TRBV12-5 with TRBJ2-7, with unresolved D. The CDR3 is 12 amino acids. Germline lookup yields CDR1 LGHNT and CDR2 FRNRAP. V lost 6 bases and J lost 2, with 8 bases in between. The DNA for the CDR3 is TGTGCTAGTGGCAGGAGCGCCTACGAGCAGTACTTC. Protein: CASGRSAYEQYF.

The chain combines TRBV6-5 with TRBJ2-3, with 10 bases that match TRBD2. This CDR3 has 16 residues. The junction had 6 bases not matched to a gene; V was cut back by 2 bases and J by 4 bases. Germline assignment: CDR1 MNHEY and CDR2 SVGAGI. In DNA, the CDR3 is TGTGCCAGCAGTTACCGCCTAGCGGGAGCAGCAGATACGCAGTATTTT. This translates into CASSYRLAGAADTQYF.

V is TRBV30 and J is TRBJ1-4; TRBD1 matches at 8 bases. This CDR3 has 15 amino acids. V trimming: 2 bases; J trimming: 3 bases; junction bases outside the gene matches: 5. The germline CDR1 and CDR2 sequences are GTSNPN and SVGIG (reference sequence). Here the CDR3 DNA reads TGTGCCTGGAGTCTAGGACAGGGAGCTAATGAAAAACTGTTTTTT. Its protein is CAWSLGQGANEKLFF.

This chain links TRBV7-2 with TRBJ2-3; unclear D gene. Trimming shortened V by 4 bases and J by 5 bases, and 10 bases separated the two germline ends. Per germline, CDR1 SGHTA and CDR2 FQGNSA. There are 13 residues in the CDR3. The CDR3 DNA is TGTGCCAGCAGCTCCCTCACCGTAGATACGCAGTATTTT. This sequence encodes CASSSLTVDTQYF.

The chain recombines TRBV6-5 with TRBJ1-1; weak D call: TRBD1 (5 bases). Germline values: CDR1 MNHEY, CDR2 SVGAGI. Trimming cost V 7 bases and J 4 bases, with 13 bases left between them. The CDR3 has 13 residues. CDR3 DNA: TGTGCCAGCATGGAGGGGCCGGGCACTGAAGCTTTCTTT. It translates to CASMEGPGTEAFF.

The rearrangement joins TRBV27 to TRBJ1-5; TRBD1 agrees at 8 bases. The CDR3 loop spans 16 amino acids. Germline CDR1 is MNHEY and CDR2 is SMNVEV (reference sequence). V shed 3 bases and J 4 bases; nucleotides not matched to a gene: 8. Here the CDR3 reads CASSFLSDRANQPQHF. The CDR3 DNA is TGTGCCAGCAGTTTTCTCTCGGACAGGGCAAATCAGCCCCAGCATTTT.

This clone appeared once. The rearrangement joins TRBV11-3 to TRBJ1-1; no firm D call. V shed 3 bases and J shed 1 base, with 9 bases lying between them. There are 14 residues in the CDR3. Germline V lookup: CDR1 SGHNT, CDR2 YENEEA. CDR3 residues: CASSLGLGNTEAFF. For the CDR3, the DNA is TGTGCCAGCAGCTTGGGTTTGGGGAACACTGAAGCTTTCTTT.

This clone was counted between two and nine times. This sequence joins TRBV19 and TRBJ2-7; TRBD1 might be the D (5 bases). V was trimmed by 6 bases and J by 3 bases, leaving 12 bases between them. The CDR3 spans 13 residues. The V gene's germline CDR1 is LNHDA and CDR2 SQIVND (reference sequence). The CDR3 DNA follows: TGTGCCAGTAGAAAGACAGCTAACTACGAGCAGTACTTC. This sequence encodes CASRKTANYEQYF.

This clone was observed a few times. The chain has TRBV6-1 and TRBJ2-5; 9 nucleotides align to TRBD1. CDR1 and CDR2 (germline): MNHNS, SASEGT. This CDR3 has 16 residues. V trimming: 6 bases; J trimming: 7 bases; junction bases outside the gene matches: 15. The CDR3, as DNA: TGTGCCAGCAGGGAACAGGGGGCGCAGCCATTGGGGACCCAGTACTTC. Translated, it gives CASREQGAQPLGTQYF.

This clone appeared a few times. Other nucleotide sequences in the sample specify the same CDR3. This chain links TRBV30 with TRBJ2-3, with TRBD2 matching over 10 bases. This CDR3 comprises 14 residues. The J segment lost 5 bases and the V segment lost 0 bases, leaving 2 bases of the junction unmatched. Looked up from germline, CDR1 is GTSNPN and CDR2 is SVGIG (reference sequence). The CDR3 bases are TGTGCCTGGAGTGTCAGCGGGAGGGGAGATACGCAGTATTTT. Its protein is CAWSVSGRGDTQYF. Full variable domain (rest looked up from reference TRBV30 and TRBJ2-3): SQTIHQWPATLVQPVGSPLSLECTVEGTSNPNLYWYRQAAGRGLQLLFYSVGIGQISSEVPQNLSASRPQDRQFILSSKKLLLSDSGFYLCAWSVSGRGDTQYFGPGTRLTVL.

The chain is built from TRBV6-5 and TRBJ2-7; D remains unclear. The germline gives CDR1 MNHEY, CDR2 SVGAGI. Trimming left V 0 bases short and J 0 bases short, with 6 bases between. The CDR3 runs to 14 residues. CDR3 nucleotide sequence: TGTGCCAGCAGTTACTCGATACCCTCCTACGAGCAGTACTTC. It encodes CASSYSIPSYEQYF.

The rearrangement joins TRBV6-1 to TRBJ2-1; perhaps TRBD1 as D (5 bases). Trimming removed 0 bases at V and 0 bases at J, with 9 bases between. The CDR3 loop spans 16 amino acids. Germline V CDR1 and CDR2: MNHNS, SASEGT. CDR3 protein: CASSEAQGSSYNEQFF. The CDR3 DNA reads as TGTGCCAGCAGTGAAGCGCAGGGCTCCTCCTACAATGAGCAGTTCTTC.

The CDR3 region is CASSDTRSGNTIYF. The CDR3 DNA reads as TGTGCCAGCAGTGACACCCGCTCTGGAAACACCATATATTTT. The rearrangement uses TRBV6-1 and TRBJ1-3, with unresolved D. This CDR3 has 14 amino acids. Per germline, CDR1 MNHNS and CDR2 SASEGT. V gave up 3 bases and J gave up 0 bases, with 6 bases separating them.